One and the same sample provided the 11 T cell receptor beta chains below, sequenced in a study of T-cell reconstitution after alpha-beta-depleted transplantation in children. TCRbeta library construction was performed incorporating unique molecular identifiers. TCRdb reprocessed the PCR reads via MiXCR and lists one record per CDR3 protein. Found here are 400,000 to 500,000 distinct CDR3 sequences, about a tenth of them singletons; the top ten hold roughly 6%. The sample consisted of PBMCs from the stem cell graft donor, taken from the stem cell graft. Source of these receptors: a human donor who donated a stem cell graft to a child with acute myeloid leukemia.

Only a few counts were recorded for this clonotype. The CDR3 DNA sequence: TGTGCCATCAGTGAGTCAAGTAACAGGGTCGGAAGCAATCAGCCCCAGCATTTT. It yields the protein CAISESSNRVGSNQPQHF. The V gene is TRBV10-3, the J gene TRBJ1-5, with D possibly being TRBD1 (6 bases). The CDR3 covers 18 residues. V lost 0 bases, J lost 1 base, and 16 bases lay in between. CDR1 is ENHRY, CDR2 SYGVKD, per germline.

CDR3 residues: CSARVPTSGRFSYEQYF. Here the CDR3 DNA reads TGCAGTGCTAGAGTTCCTACTAGCGGGAGGTTCTCCTACGAGCAGTACTTC. V usage is TRBV20-1 and J usage is TRBJ2-7, with 12 bases aligning to TRBD2. Germline CDR1 and CDR2: DFQATT and SNEGSKA (reference sequence). V was clipped by 1 base and J by 0 bases; unmatched bases: 7. The CDR3 is 17 amino acids.

This clonotype was recorded a few times. V usage is TRBV20-1 and J usage is TRBJ2-7; D assignment may be TRBD1 or TRBD2 (6 bases each). The V end was cut by 1 base, the J end by 2 bases, with 12 bases between. This CDR3 comprises 14 residues. The germline V gene encodes CDR1 DFQATT and CDR2 SNEGSKA (reference sequence). The DNA of the CDR3 is TGCAGTGCTAGAGGGGGGGCGGGAACCTACGAGCAGTACTTC. Protein product: CSARGGAGTYEQYF.

This rearrangement joins TRBV4-1 to TRBJ2-2, with 9 bases aligning to TRBD1. V lost 3 bases and J lost 6; bases outside the gene matches: 8. Per the germline V gene, CDR1 is MGHRA and CDR2 is YSYEKL. The CDR3 spans 16 residues. CDR3 residues: CASSHLGTGHPGELFF. CDR3 nucleotides: TGCGCCAGCAGCCACCTTGGGACAGGGCATCCCGGGGAGCTGTTTTTT.

The CDR3 spells CSAGTSGSMYEQYF. The CDR3 DNA reads TGCAGTGCGGGGACTAGCGGGAGTATGTACGAGCAGTACTTC. The chain carries TRBV20-1 and TRBJ2-7; 14 nucleotides match TRBD2. From germline, CDR1 is DFQATT and CDR2 SNEGSKA (reference sequence). The V and J ends lost 6 bases and 4 bases, in that order; junction bases with no gene match: 5. CDR3 size: 14 residues.

This clonotype has just a few counts. V is TRBV29-1 and J is TRBJ1-2; D gene uncertain. Trimming removed 7 bases at V and 2 bases at J, with 17 bases between. The CDR3 is 14 amino acids. Germline CDR1 SQVTM, CDR2 ANQGSEA. The DNA for the CDR3 is TGCAGCGCTCCCGCGGCCTCAGGCAACTATGGCTACACCTTC. This sequence encodes CSAPAASGNYGYTF.

In this sample, this clonotype turned up many times. V is TRBV12-3 or TRBV12-4 and J is TRBJ1-1, with D hard to call. CDR3 length: 12 amino acids. The ends were cut back, 6 bases at V and 5 bases at J, with 10 bases in the middle. The CDR3 spells CASSLLGTEAFF. In nucleotides, the CDR3 is TGTGCCAGCAGCTTGCTGGGGACTGAAGCTTTCTTT.

This clonotype was detected many times. The chain joins TRBV4-2 to TRBJ2-6, with D perhaps matching TRBD2 (6 bases). Trimming pared 4 bases from V and 0 bases from J, leaving 16 bases between. Germline lookup yields CDR1 LGHNA and CDR2 YNFKEQ. This CDR3 spans 18 amino acids. CDR3 in amino acids: CASSLEGLGSSGANVLTF. The CDR3 DNA follows: TGTGCCAGCAGCCTGGAGGGGCTGGGCTCCTCTGGGGCCAACGTCCTGACTTTC.

This clonotype showed up just a few times. The chain combines TRBV10-3 with TRBJ2-7; D may correspond to TRBD1 or TRBD2 (5 bases each). This CDR3 spans 13 amino acids. Germline assignment: CDR1 ENHRY and CDR2 SYGVKD. V lost 6 bases, J lost 12 bases, and 21 bases lay in between. The CDR3 region has the DNA TGTGCCATCAGCCCCATTTTTGAGGGGACGGCGTACGTC. It specifies CAISPIFEGTAYV.

The chain has TRBV15 and TRBJ2-5; weak D call: TRBD2 (6 bases). Trimming removed 6 bases from V and 1 base from J, with 21 bases in between. Germline CDR1 LNHNV, CDR2 YYDKDF (reference sequence). This CDR3 comprises 17 residues. The CDR3 loop reads CATSGIDPAGFQETQYF. CDR3 nucleotide sequence: TGTGCCACCAGTGGTATCGATCCGGCGGGGTTCCAAGAGACCCAGTACTTC.

Note on this clonotype: The junction shows a germline mismatch at one end, possibly a read error. V gene TRBV12-3 or TRBV12-4 combines with J gene TRBJ2-5; 8 bases are shared with TRBD1. This CDR3 contains 13 residues. CDR3 DNA sequence: TGTGCCAGCGGTTTAGACAGGGGAGAGACCCAGTACTTC. Protein product: CASGLDRGETQYF.